The clone carrying this T cell receptor (beta chain) has at least ten counts. What it binds is not known. Trimming stripped 4 bases from V and 0 bases from J, with 8 bases between. Germline values: CDR1 SGHRS, CDR2 YFSETQ. This CDR3 is built from 14 residues. Scientists made TCR beta libraries using quantitative 5'-RACE with molecular barcodes. From the 5' RACE reads, TCRdb called clonotypes with MiXCR, one entry per CDR3 protein. The data contain more than 400,000 distinct CDR3 sequences, roughly 5.2% of them singletons. The data belong to a study of CD8 T cells in ankylosing spondylitis. General study points: It was reported that disease-linked clones were significantly enriched in matched ankylosing spondylitis synovial fluid. Clones linked with disease were CD8+ and fairly uncommon in the peripheral blood. Previously reported in reactive arthritis synovial fluid and blood were some of the motif variants. Ankylosing spondylitis blood seemed to carry a telltale TCR beta motif made of about 8 highly homologous variants.

Sequencing was carried out using blood, either unsorted or a sorted T cell fraction (not recorded which). The source is a male donor with ankylosing spondylitis. The chain is built from TRBV5-1 and TRBJ2-4, with D perhaps matching TRBD1 (6 bases). Here the CDR3 reads CASSTGLAKNIQYF. The CDR3 DNA is TGCGCCAGCAGCACAGGGCTAGCCAAAAACATTCAGTACTTC.